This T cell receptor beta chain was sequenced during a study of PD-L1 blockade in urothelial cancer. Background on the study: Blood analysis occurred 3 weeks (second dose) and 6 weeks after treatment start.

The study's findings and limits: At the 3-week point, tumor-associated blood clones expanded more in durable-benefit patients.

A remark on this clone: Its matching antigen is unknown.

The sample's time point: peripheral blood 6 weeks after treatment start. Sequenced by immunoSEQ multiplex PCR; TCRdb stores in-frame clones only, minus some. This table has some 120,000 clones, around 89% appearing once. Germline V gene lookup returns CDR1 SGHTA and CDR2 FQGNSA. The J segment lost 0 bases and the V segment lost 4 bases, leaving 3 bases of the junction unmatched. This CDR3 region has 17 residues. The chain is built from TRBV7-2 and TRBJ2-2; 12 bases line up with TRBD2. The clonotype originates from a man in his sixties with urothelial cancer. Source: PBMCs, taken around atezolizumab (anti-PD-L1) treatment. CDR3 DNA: TGTGCCAGCAGCTCCCGGACTAGCGGGACGAACACCGGGGAGCTGTTTTTT. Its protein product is CASSSRTSGTNTGELFF.